The 13 T cell receptor beta chains below come from one sample, sequenced in a study of T cell changes during pregnancy in multiple sclerosis. Assay used: immunoSEQ multiplex PCR; TCRdb lists only in-frame clones, some missing. This table holds about 110,000 clones, approximately 90% found once. Sample: peripheral blood, taken in the third trimester of pregnancy. These receptors came from a female donor with multiple sclerosis, enrolled in a pregnancy study.

The J gene is TRBJ2-1, the V gene TRBV5-1; the D gene is possibly TRBD1 (6 bases). CDR1 is SGHRS and CDR2 is YFSETQ in the germline V gene. Trimming pared 0 bases from V and 7 bases from J, leaving 11 bases between. This CDR3 comprises 14 residues. CDR3 in DNA: TGCGCCAGCAGCTTGGCCCAGGGGAAAAATGAGCAGTTCTTC. Its translation is CASSLAQGKNEQFF.

The V and J genes are TRBV19 and TRBJ1-5, with a possible D match to TRBD1 (6 bases). Germline CDR1 is LNHDA and CDR2 is SQIVND (reference sequence). CDR3 length: 13 amino acids. The ends were cut back, 5 bases at V and 4 bases at J, with 9 bases in the middle. In DNA, the CDR3 is TGTGCCAGTAGTGGACAGTTGAATCAGCCCCAGCATTTT. Encoded protein: CASSGQLNQPQHF.

The CDR3: CASSKEWPRRTYNEQFF. As DNA, the CDR3 is TGTGCCAGCAGCAAAGAGTGGCCCCGAAGAACCTACAATGAGCAGTTCTTC. The genes are TRBV21-1 and TRBJ2-1; the table gives TRBD1 as D, unverified against the DNA. TRBV21-1 is flagged as a pseudogene. The length of the CDR3 is 17 residues.

The chain uses TRBV7-3 and TRBJ2-7; D is possibly TRBD2 (6 bases). Deletions cut 2 bases from V and 3 bases from J, with 11 bases between. Germline V gene data show CDR1 as SGHTA and CDR2 as FQGTGA. The CDR3 is 14 residues long. The CDR3 sequence is CASSLDAGFYEQYF. DNA for the CDR3: TGTGCCAGCAGCTTAGATGCGGGATTCTACGAGCAGTACTTC.

There are a few counts of this clone. The CDR3 sequence: CASSQDMARGSPLHF. CDR3 nucleotides: TGTGCCAGCAGCCAAGATATGGCGCGGGGTTCACCCCTCCACTTT. The rearrangement uses TRBV14 and TRBJ1-6; D is ambiguous. This CDR3 has 15 amino acids. Germline V CDR1 and CDR2: SGHDN, FVKESK. Trimming pared 0 bases from V and 9 bases from J, leaving 12 bases between.

The rearrangement links TRBV5-1 to TRBJ2-7; 8 bases agree with TRBD1. The germline V gene has CDR1 SGHRS and CDR2 YFSETQ. This CDR3 region has 16 residues. Trimming at V came to 4 bases and at J to 5 bases, leaving 14 bases not matched to a gene. CDR3 bases: TGCGCCAGCAGCCCCCGGAGGGGGGACAGGCGGGACGAGCAGTACTTC. Translating it yields CASSPRRGDRRDEQYF.

In its sample, this clone was seen a few times. The chain has TRBV19 and TRBJ1-4; tentative D call: TRBD1 (5 bases). The CDR3 covers 14 residues. CDR1 LNHDA and CDR2 SQIVND come from the germline V gene (reference sequence). Deletions cut 4 bases from V and 8 bases from J, with 14 bases between. The CDR3 loop is CASSTGRGYEKLFF. The CDR3 nucleotides read TGTGCCAGTAGTACAGGGAGGGGATACGAAAAACTGTTTTTT.

The chain has TRBV2 and TRBJ2-1; the D is unclear. V was clipped by 2 bases and J by 9 bases, with 11 bases between them. CDR1 SNHLY and CDR2 FYNNEI come from the germline V gene. The CDR3 contains 13 residues. For the CDR3, the DNA is TGTGCCAGCAGTGAAATGACGACGGGTGAGCAGTTCTTC. Protein: CASSEMTTGEQFF.

This clone was detected only once. The J gene is TRBJ2-5, the V gene TRBV15; D uncertain. The CDR3 consists of 13 residues. The germline V and J ends were trimmed by 0 bases and 4 bases, with 6 bases remaining between them. In germline, CDR1 is LNHNV, CDR2 YYDKDF (reference sequence). The CDR3 spells CATSRDKSETQYF. CDR3 DNA: TGTGCCACCAGCAGAGATAAATCAGAGACCCAGTACTTC.

This chain uses TRBV30 with TRBJ1-1; TRBD1 is a possible D gene (5 bases). The germline V gene encodes CDR1 GTSNPN and CDR2 SVGIG (reference sequence). CDR3 length: 11 residues. The CDR3 nucleotides are TGTCTCTTGAATCGGGGGACTGAAGCTTTCTTT. Encoded protein: CLLNRGTEAFF.

This clone occurred once. The V call is TRBV6-1, the J call TRBJ1-5; 7 bases are shared with TRBD1. The CDR3 runs 16 residues. From germline, CDR1 is MNHNS and CDR2 SASEGT. Trimming removed 4 bases from V and 1 base from J; junction bases left unmatched: 7. CDR3 DNA: TGTGCCAGCAGTGGACAGGGCCTGGGGAGCAATCAGCCCCAGCATTTT. Its translation: CASSGQGLGSNQPQHF.

The rearrangement uses TRBV10-3 and TRBJ2-7; perhaps TRBD1 as D (6 bases). The V and J ends lost 6 bases and 0 bases respectively, with 12 bases between them. The germline V gene has CDR1 ENHRY and CDR2 SYGVKD. CDR3 length equals 14 residues. This chain's CDR3 is CAIRTDRSSYEQYF. In nucleotides, the CDR3 is TGTGCCATCAGGACGGACAGATCCTCCTACGAGCAGTACTTC.

The chain has TRBV10-3 and TRBJ2-6; TRBD1 matches at 7 bases. This CDR3 region has 15 residues. CDR1 is ENHRY and CDR2 is SYGVKD in the germline V gene. The J segment lost 0 bases and the V segment lost 10 bases, leaving 6 bases of the junction unmatched. CDR3 amino acids: CASGQVLSGANVLTF. The CDR3 nucleotides read TGTGCCAGTGGACAGGTCCTCTCTGGGGCCAACGTCCTGACTTTC.